Below, 5 T cell receptor beta chains from the same sample are listed, as sequenced in a study of blood T cells in healthy people across ages. The second PCR ran roughly 6 to 12 cycles with a sample-barcoded 5' primer and J-beta primers. One entry per CDR3 protein results from TCRdb running MiXCR on the 5' RACE reads. The data contain roughly 730,000 distinct CDR3 sequences, roughly three fifths of them singletons. Specimen: blood. These TCRs come from a man in his forties in good health.

The chain couples TRBV29-1 to TRBJ2-3; 11 nucleotides align to TRBD2. Losses at the gene ends were 6 bases for V and 2 bases for J; bases not matched to a gene: 7. This CDR3 is 15 amino acids long. CDR1 is SQVTM, CDR2 ANQGSEA, per germline. CDR3 region: CSVYLAGGFTDTQYF. The CDR3 DNA follows: TGCAGCGTCTATCTAGCGGGAGGTTTCACAGATACGCAGTATTTT.

This chain uses TRBV7-2 with TRBJ1-1; D gene ambiguous. The V end was cut by 7 bases, the J end by 0 bases, with 12 bases between. The CDR3 is made up of 14 amino acids. Germline V gives CDR1 SGHTA, CDR2 FQGNSA. CDR3 region: CASTISRLNTEAFF. CDR3 sequence (DNA): TGTGCCAGCACCATCAGCAGGCTGAACACTGAAGCTTTCTTT.

This clonotype was counted a few times. This chain uses TRBV27 with TRBJ2-5, with TRBD2 identical over 13 bases. CDR3 length equals 15 residues. Germline trimming cut 7 bases from V and 5 bases from J; bases unmatched to any gene: 7. Per the germline V gene, CDR1 is MNHEY and CDR2 is SMNVEV (reference sequence). In nucleotides, the CDR3 is TGTGCCAGCATACGGACTAGCGGGAGTCAGGAGACCCAGTACTTC. Translation gives CASIRTSGSQETQYF.

The rearrangement links TRBV20-1 to TRBJ1-2; D is ambiguous. The CDR3 spans 16 residues. V was cut by 0 bases and J by 5 bases, with 19 bases left in between. Germline V lookup: CDR1 DFQATT, CDR2 SNEGSKA (reference sequence). The CDR3 DNA follows: TGCAGTGCTAGAGACAATTTTGATCCTTGGATTTATGGCTACACCTTC. Protein product: CSARDNFDPWIYGYTF.

This clonotype is large within its sample. V is TRBV4-3 and J is TRBJ1-6; TRBD1 agrees at 7 bases. The CDR3 is 14 amino acids. Germline V gene sequence: CDR1 LGHNA, CDR2 YSLEER. J gave up 9 bases and V 6 bases, and 8 bases lay outside the gene matches. CDR3 sequence (DNA): TGCGCCAGCAGTCCCGGGACAGAGTCTTCACCCCTCCACTTT. Translation gives CASSPGTESSPLHF.